This T cell receptor (beta chain) was recovered during a study of shared clonotypes between healthy human individuals. This CDR3 contains 14 residues. After removal of 6 bases from V and 3 bases from J, the junction contained 8 bases not matched to a gene. From germline, CDR1 is MNHEY and CDR2 SMNVEV (reference sequence). The table came from immunoSEQ multiplex PCR; TCRdb's copy has only in-frame clones and leaves some out. The table includes 650,000 to 700,000 clones, 90% detected once. Sequencing input: memory CD8+ T cells from PBMCs. Subset: CD45RO+ cells pooled with CCR7-negative TemRA cells. This clonotype was obtained from a man aged 18 to 29 in good health. Some clones in this sample may be carry-over from other donors' samples. The chain combines TRBV27 with TRBJ2-7; 7 bases are a match to TRBD1. CDR3 loop: CASRSGTVYYEQYF. In DNA, the CDR3 is TGTGCCAGCAGGTCCGGGACAGTTTACTACGAGCAGTACTTC.